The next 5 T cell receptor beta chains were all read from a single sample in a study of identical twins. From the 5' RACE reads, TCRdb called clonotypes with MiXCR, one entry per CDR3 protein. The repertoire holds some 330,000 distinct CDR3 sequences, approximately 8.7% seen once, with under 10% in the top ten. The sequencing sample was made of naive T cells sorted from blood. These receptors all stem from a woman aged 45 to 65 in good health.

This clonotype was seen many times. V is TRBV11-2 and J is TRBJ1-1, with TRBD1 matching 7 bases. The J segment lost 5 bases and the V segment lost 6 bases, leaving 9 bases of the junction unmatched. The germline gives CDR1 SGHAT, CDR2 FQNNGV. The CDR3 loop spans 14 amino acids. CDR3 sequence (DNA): TGTGCCAGCAGACCAGGGGGAACGAGAACTGAAGCTTTCTTT. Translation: CASRPGGTRTEAFF.

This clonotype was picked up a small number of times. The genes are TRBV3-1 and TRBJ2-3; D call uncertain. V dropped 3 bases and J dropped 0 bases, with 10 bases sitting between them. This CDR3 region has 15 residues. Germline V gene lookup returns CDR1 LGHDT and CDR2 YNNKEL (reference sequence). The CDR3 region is CASSQAATSTDTQYF. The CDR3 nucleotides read TGTGCCAGCAGCCAGGCGGCTACTAGCACAGATACGCAGTATTTT.

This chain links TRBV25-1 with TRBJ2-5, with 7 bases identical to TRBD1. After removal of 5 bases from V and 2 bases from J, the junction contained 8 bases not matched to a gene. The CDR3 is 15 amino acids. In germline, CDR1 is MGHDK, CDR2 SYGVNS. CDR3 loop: CASSSPDRVQETQYF. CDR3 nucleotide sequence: TGTGCCAGCAGTTCCCCCGACAGGGTTCAAGAGACCCAGTACTTC.

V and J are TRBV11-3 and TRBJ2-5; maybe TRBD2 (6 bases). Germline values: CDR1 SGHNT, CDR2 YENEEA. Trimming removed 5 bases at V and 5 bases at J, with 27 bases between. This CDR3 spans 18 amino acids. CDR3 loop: CASSTKGLFTLEGETQYF. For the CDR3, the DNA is TGTGCCAGCAGCACGAAGGGGCTCTTTACATTGGAGGGGGAGACCCAGTACTTC.

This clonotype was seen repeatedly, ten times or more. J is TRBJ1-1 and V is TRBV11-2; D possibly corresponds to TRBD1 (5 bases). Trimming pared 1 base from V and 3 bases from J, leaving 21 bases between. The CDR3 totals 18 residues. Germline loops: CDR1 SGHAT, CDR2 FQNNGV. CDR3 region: CASSLVHGGGGFHTEAFF. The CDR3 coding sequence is TGTGCCAGCAGCTTAGTGCATGGCGGGGGTGGCTTTCACACTGAAGCTTTCTTT.